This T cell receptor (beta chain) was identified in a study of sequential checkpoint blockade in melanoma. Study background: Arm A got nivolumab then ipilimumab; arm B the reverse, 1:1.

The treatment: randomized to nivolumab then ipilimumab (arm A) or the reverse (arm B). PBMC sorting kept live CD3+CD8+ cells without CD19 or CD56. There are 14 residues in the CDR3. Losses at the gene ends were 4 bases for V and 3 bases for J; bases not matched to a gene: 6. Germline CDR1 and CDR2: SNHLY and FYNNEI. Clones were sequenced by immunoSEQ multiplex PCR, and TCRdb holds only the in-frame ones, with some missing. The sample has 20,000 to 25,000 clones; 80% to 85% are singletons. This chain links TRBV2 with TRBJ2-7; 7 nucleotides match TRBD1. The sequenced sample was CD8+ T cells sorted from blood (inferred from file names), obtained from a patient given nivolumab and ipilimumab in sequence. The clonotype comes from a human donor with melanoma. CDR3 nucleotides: TGTGCCAGCAGTGCCGGGACAGAAGGCTACGAGCAGTACTTC. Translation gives CASSAGTEGYEQYF.